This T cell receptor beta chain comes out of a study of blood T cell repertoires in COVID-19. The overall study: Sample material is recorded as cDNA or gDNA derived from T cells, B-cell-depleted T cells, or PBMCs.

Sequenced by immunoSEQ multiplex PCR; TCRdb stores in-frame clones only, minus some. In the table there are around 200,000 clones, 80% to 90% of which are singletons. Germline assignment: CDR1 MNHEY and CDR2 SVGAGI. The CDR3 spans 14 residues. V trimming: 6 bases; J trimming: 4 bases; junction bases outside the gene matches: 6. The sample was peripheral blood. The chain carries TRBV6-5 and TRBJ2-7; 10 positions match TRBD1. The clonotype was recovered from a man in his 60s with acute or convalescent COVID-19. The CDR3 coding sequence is TGTGCCAGCAGCGACAGGGGGCGCGGGTACGAGCAGTACTTC. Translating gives CASSDRGRGYEQYF.